This TCR beta chain was identified in a study of T cell clonotyping in hematopoietic cell transplantation. A remark on this clone: Its antigen is not identified.

CDR3 length: 13 amino acids. Germline CDR1 SGHNT, CDR2 YYREEE (reference sequence). The trim removed 4 bases at V and 4 bases at J, leaving 4 bases unmatched. Sequencing was performed with immunoSEQ multiplex PCR; in TCRdb, only in-frame clones are kept and a portion is missing. There are about 29,000 clones in the sample; 92% occur only once, and roughly 10% lies in the top ten. Study results and limitations: Recipient TCR diversity dropped after transplant; expanded clonotypes rose from day 30 to 180. Higher Inverse Simpson Index values in graft donor and pretransplant recipient predicted broader posttransplant TCR diversity.

The receptor comes from a female patient aged 50-59 years who had an allogeneic stem cell transplant from a related donor, so the T cells may come from the graft donor. Some clones in this sample may be carry-over from other donors' samples. The rearrangement links TRBV5-4 to TRBJ2-7; 8 bases align to TRBD1. The sample here was PBMCs, taken 100 days after allogeneic stem cell transplant. The CDR3 sequence: CASSTDRVYEQYF. In DNA form, the CDR3 reads TGTGCCAGCAGCACGGACAGGGTGTACGAGCAGTACTTC.